Listed below are T cell receptor beta chains from one sample, sequenced in a study of vaccination effects on CD4 cells after COVID-19. Antigen specificity for these receptors is unknown. Here immunoSEQ multiplex PCR was the method, and the copy in TCRdb shows in-frame clones only, minus some. The sample carries 55,000 to 70,000 clones, roughly four fifths recorded once. Sequencing used CD4+ T cells from PBMCs cultured with HCoV-229E spike peptides, obtained before COVID-19 vaccination. These receptors originate from a human donor who received a COVID-19 vaccine. CDR3s include the opening cysteine and the closing phenylalanine or tryptophan. D genes are given only for firm matches. Clone size appears in some rows only: once, few, many, or a class for an expanded clone.

d_gene	v_gene	j_gene	abundance	CDR3nt	CDR3aa
NA	TRBV6-4	TRBJ2-1	NA	TGTGCCAGCAGCCTAGAGGGGGATTCCTACAATGAGCAGTTCTTC	CASSLEGDSYNEQFF
NA	TRBV30	TRBJ1-5	NA	TGTGCCTGGAGTAAAAGAATAGCGGGGAGGCCGGGGCAGCCCCAGCATTTT	CAWSKRIAGRPGQPQHF
NA	TRBV7-3	TRBJ2-5	NA	TGTGCCAGCAGCTATAAAAATCAAGAGACCCAGTACTTC	CASSYKNQETQYF
NA	TRBV6-5	TRBJ1-3	NA	TGTGCCAGCAGTCGGAGGGAGCGGGCTGGAAACACCATATATTTT	CASSRRERAGNTIYF
NA	TRBV4-3	TRBJ1-4	few	TGCGCCAGCAGCCAAGGAAACTCGAGAGAAAAACTGTTTTTT	CASSQGNSREKLFF
NA	TRBV7-2	TRBJ1-4	NA	TGTGCCAGCAGCCCCACCGGGACTAACCAAAAACTGTTTTTT	CASSPTGTNQKLFF
NA	TRBV6-5	TRBJ1-1	NA	TGTGCCAGCAGTTACCAACAGGGTATCAAGGGAGCTTTCTTT	CASSYQQGIKGAFF
TRBD1	TRBV9	TRBJ1-6	NA	TGTGCCAGCAGCGCGACAGGGCCCAATAATTCACCCCTCCACTTT	CASSATGPNNSPLHF
NA	TRBV7-8	TRBJ2-2	NA	TGTGCCAGCAGCTCCCAGGCAGGGCTGAACACCGGGGAGCTGTTTTTT	CASSSQAGLNTGELFF
NA	TRBV5-1	TRBJ2-5	NA	TGCGCCAGCAGCTTTGGGGGGGGCAACCAAGAGACCCAGTACTTC	CASSFGGGNQETQYF
NA	TRBV6-1	TRBJ2-3	NA	TGTGCCAGCAGTGATTCGGGGCCTCCTTATACGCAGTATTTT	CASSDSGPPYTQYF
TRBD2	TRBV7-3	TRBJ2-2	once	TGTGCCAGCAGCCCTCCGGGGGGATCGGCCGGGGAGCTGTTTTTT	CASSPPGGSAGELFF
TRBD1	TRBV28	TRBJ2-5	NA	TGTGCCAGCAGCACAACAGGGGCGGATCAAGAGACCCAGTACTTC	CASSTTGADQETQYF
NA	TRBV2	TRBJ2-5	NA	TGTGCCAGCAGTGCTGACCAAGAGACCCAGTACTTC	CASSADQETQYF
NA	TRBV19	TRBJ2-2	NA	TGTGCCAGTAGCCCTTTCACGGACAACACCGGGGAGCTGTTTTTT	CASSPFTDNTGELFF
NA	TRBV7-9	TRBJ1-5	NA	TGTGCCAGCAGCGCGGAAGATCAGCCCCAGCATTTT	CASSAEDQPQHF
NA	TRBV29-1	TRBJ1-4	NA	TGCAGCGTTGTTCGGGGGGATTCCAATGAAAAACTGTTTTTT	CSVVRGDSNEKLFF